These 27 T cell receptor beta chains came from one sample sequenced in a study of shared clonotypes between healthy human individuals. Data came from immunoSEQ multiplex PCR; TCRdb stores just in-frame clones and leaves some out. Of 800,000 to 1,200,000 clones listed, more than 75% are singletons. Sequences were obtained from memory CD4+ T cells from PBMCs. Documented subset: CD45RA-negative fraction. The receptors originated from a man aged 18 to 29 in good health. Some clones in this sample may be carry-over from other donors' samples.

In this sample, this clone turned up many times. The chain carries TRBV4-2 and TRBJ1-5, with D hard to call. Trimming removed 2 bases at V and 4 bases at J, with 6 bases between. The germline gives CDR1 LGHNA, CDR2 YNFKEQ. This CDR3 contains 13 residues. The CDR3 loop is CASSQRLNQPQHF. The CDR3 DNA sequence: TGTGCCAGCAGCCAACGTTTGAATCAGCCCCAGCATTTT.

This chain uses TRBV10-2 with TRBJ1-5; tentative D call: TRBD1 (6 bases). Germline CDR1 WSHSY, CDR2 SAAADI. The CDR3 length is 15 residues. V was cut by 3 bases and J by 2 bases, with 11 bases left in between. CDR3 region: CASSEQGGGNQPQHF. The CDR3 nucleotides are TGCGCCAGCAGTGAACAGGGAGGCGGCAATCAGCCCCAGCATTTT.

The chain combines TRBV7-3 with TRBJ1-2; 9 positions agree with TRBD1. V lost 5 bases to trimming and J lost 8 bases; unmatched junction nucleotides: 6. The V gene's germline CDR1 is SGHTA and CDR2 FQGTGA. The CDR3 runs 13 residues. CDR3 region: CASSPQGAGGYTF. The CDR3 bases are TGTGCCAGCAGCCCACAGGGGGCTGGCGGCTACACCTTC.

CDR3 DNA sequence: TGTGCCAGCAGTTCCCCCCCGAAACAGGGCCTCTACGAGCAGTACTTC. This translates into CASSSPPKQGLYEQYF. The rearrangement joins TRBV27 to TRBJ2-7, with D maybe TRBD1 (6 bases). The V gene's germline CDR1 is MNHEY and CDR2 SMNVEV (reference sequence). V was shortened by 4 bases and J by 3 bases, with 19 bases between the two germline ends. The CDR3 consists of 16 residues.

This clone turned up a few times. The rearrangement joins TRBV29-1 to TRBJ1-2; D uncertain. The CDR3 runs 13 residues. Trimming shortened V by 7 bases and J by 9 bases, and 21 bases separated the two germline ends. Per the germline V gene, CDR1 is SQVTM and CDR2 is ANQGSEA. DNA of the CDR3: TGCAGCGCCCGGCACCGGGTGGGCGCGAGCTACACCTTC. Its protein product is CSARHRVGASYTF.

The chain carries TRBV7-3 and TRBJ2-6; 7 bases agree with TRBD1. The CDR3 extends over 17 amino acids. CDR1 is SGHTA, CDR2 FQGTGA, per germline. Trimming cost V 5 bases and J 1 base; bases outside gene matches: 8. Here the CDR3 reads CASSPRGSASGANVLTF. In nucleotides, the CDR3 is TGTGCCAGCAGCCCCAGGGGGTCGGCGTCTGGGGCCAACGTCCTGACTTTC.

The chain carries TRBV15 and TRBJ2-3; 7 nucleotides line up with TRBD2. V shed 0 bases and J 0 bases; nucleotides not matched to a gene: 3. Germline V gene lookup returns CDR1 LNHNV and CDR2 YYDKDF (reference sequence). CDR3 length: 16 amino acids. This chain's CDR3 is CATSRDIAGSTDTQYF. The CDR3 DNA follows: TGTGCCACCAGCAGAGATATAGCGGGCAGCACAGATACGCAGTATTTT.

CDR3 nucleotides: TGTGCCAGCAGCTTGGAGCCGGCTAGCGACACAGAGACCCAGTACTTC. Translation gives CASSLEPASDTETQYF. This chain links TRBV5-4 with TRBJ2-5; D possibly corresponds to TRBD2 (6 bases). CDR1 and CDR2 (germline): SGHNT, YYREEE (reference sequence). V lost 0 bases and J 4 bases, leaving 16 bases between the germline ends. The CDR3 has 16 residues.

The chain carries TRBV28 and TRBJ1-1; TRBD1 is a possible D gene (5 bases). The length of the CDR3 is 19 residues. With 5 bases removed from V and 0 bases from J, the gap between germline ends came to 25 bases. In germline, CDR1 is MDHEN, CDR2 SYDVKM. The CDR3, as DNA: TGTGCCAGCAGTCCCCTCCCCCCTTTCAGGGACCCATTGAACACTGAAGCTTTCTTT. Residues: CASSPLPPFRDPLNTEAFF.

The chain joins TRBV6-5 to TRBJ2-1, with 7 bases identical to TRBD1. After removal of 6 bases from V and 6 bases from J, the junction contained 11 bases not matched to a gene. CDR3 length equals 15 residues. Germline CDR1 MNHEY, CDR2 SVGAGI. Here the CDR3 reads CASRPRGRRGNEQFF. In DNA form, the CDR3 reads TGTGCCAGCAGACCGAGGGGGCGGCGAGGCAATGAGCAGTTCTTC.

The chain has TRBV7-2 and TRBJ2-2, with 11 bases fitting TRBD2. Germline CDR1 and CDR2: SGHTA and FQGNSA. V trimming: 5 bases; J trimming: 7 bases; junction bases outside the gene matches: 6. The CDR3 runs 15 residues. This CDR3 reads CASSQLAGAVGELFF. DNA of the CDR3: TGTGCCAGCAGCCAACTAGCGGGAGCTGTCGGGGAGCTGTTTTTT.

The J gene is TRBJ2-2, the V gene TRBV7-2; D gene uncertain. Trimming shortened V by 7 bases and J by 6 bases, and 9 bases separated the two germline ends. This CDR3 has 12 residues. Germline V gives CDR1 SGHTA, CDR2 FQGNSA. The CDR3 protein is CASNRDPGELFF. DNA of the CDR3: TGTGCCAGCAACAGAGACCCCGGGGAGCTGTTTTTT.

Worth noting for this clone: The sample holds other DNA sequences that translate to the same CDR3. The rearrangement links TRBV4-2 to TRBJ1-1, with D unresolved. CDR3 length equals 13 residues. Germline loops: CDR1 LGHNA, CDR2 YNFKEQ. Trimming stripped 1 base from V and 4 bases from J, with 7 bases between. CDR3 nucleotides: TGTGCCAGCAGCCAAGTAGGGCTCACTGAAGCTTTCTTT. This codes for CASSQVGLTEAFF.

The rearrangement uses TRBV28 and TRBJ2-5, with no clear D. The germline V gene has CDR1 MDHEN and CDR2 SYDVKM. V lost 6 bases to trimming and J lost 4 bases, with 6 bases between them. This CDR3 spans 11 amino acids. The CDR3 nucleotides are TGTGCCAGCAGGGCGGCAGAGACCCAGTACTTC. Its protein product is CASRAAETQYF.

The chain uses TRBV7-9 and TRBJ1-2; D is ambiguous. Per germline, CDR1 SEHNR and CDR2 FQNEAQ (reference sequence). Trimming removed 2 bases at V and 2 bases at J, with 12 bases between. There are 15 residues in the CDR3. The CDR3 region is CASSLWTDHNYGYTF. DNA for the CDR3: TGTGCCAGCAGCTTATGGACGGACCACAACTATGGCTACACCTTC.

The V and J genes are TRBV5-1 and TRBJ1-4; possibly TRBD1 for D (6 bases). With 4 bases removed from V and 6 bases from J, the gap between germline ends came to 13 bases. Germline CDR1 reads SGHRS; CDR2 reads YFSETQ. CDR3 size: 14 residues. In nucleotides, the CDR3 is TGCGCCAGCAGCCCGGGGGGCGTTCATGAAAAACTGTTTTTT. It is translated as CASSPGGVHEKLFF.

The CDR3 sequence is CASSSPRGSETQYF. CDR3 in DNA: TGCGCCAGCAGCTCCCCCCGAGGGTCAGAGACCCAGTACTTC. The V and J genes are TRBV5-1 and TRBJ2-5, with D tentatively TRBD2 (5 bases). Trimming shortened V by 3 bases and J by 4 bases, and 13 bases separated the two germline ends. CDR1 and CDR2 from the germline V gene are SGHRS and YFSETQ. The CDR3 sequence is 14 residues long.

The chain uses TRBV19 and TRBJ1-1; no clear D. The CDR3 loop spans 15 amino acids. V lost 5 bases, J lost 1 base, and 14 bases lay in between. Germline lookup yields CDR1 LNHDA and CDR2 SQIVND (reference sequence). CDR3 coding DNA: TGTGCCAGTAGTTCACCCCGGGGTAGGAACACTGAAGCTTTCTTT. Amino acids: CASSSPRGRNTEAFF.

The J gene is TRBJ2-5, the V gene TRBV4-1; 8 nucleotides agree with TRBD2. CDR3 length equals 16 residues. In germline, CDR1 is MGHRA, CDR2 YSYEKL. The J segment lost 3 bases and the V segment lost 4 bases, leaving 10 bases of the junction unmatched. CDR3 region: CASSRGYGGGEETQYF. The CDR3 region has the DNA TGCGCCAGCAGCCGCGGCTACGGGGGGGGAGAAGAGACCCAGTACTTC.

The CDR3 region is CAWSVVLAGEQYF. The CDR3 DNA sequence: TGTGCCTGGAGTGTAGTACTAGCGGGCGAGCAGTACTTC. The chain is built from TRBV30 and TRBJ2-5; 9 nucleotides agree with TRBD2. The J call is uncertain, as TRBJ2-7 better fits the DNA end. Germline V gives CDR1 GTSNPN, CDR2 SVGIG (reference sequence). This CDR3 region has 13 residues.

CDR3 residues: CASSLETLPGETQYF. The CDR3 bases are TGTGCCAGCAGTTTAGAGACCCTGCCGGGGGAGACCCAGTACTTC. The chain joins TRBV28 to TRBJ2-5; a weak D match, TRBD2 (5 bases). Germline assignment: CDR1 MDHEN and CDR2 SYDVKM. The CDR3 totals 15 residues. V lost 2 bases to trimming and J lost 5 bases, with 15 bases between them. The entire variable domain, with the rest obtained from reference TRBV28 and TRBJ2-5, is as follows: DVKVTQSSRYLVKRTGEKVFLECVQDMDHENMFWYRQDPGLGLRLIYFSYDVKMKEKGDIPEGYSVSREKKERFSLILESASTNQTSMYLCASSLETLPGETQYFGPGTRLLVL.

This clone has a count of ten or more. This chain joins TRBV6-5 and TRBJ2-7, with D perhaps matching TRBD1 or TRBD2 (5 bases each). The CDR3 contains 13 residues. Trimming pared 7 bases from V and 2 bases from J, leaving 12 bases between. Germline V gene data show CDR1 as MNHEY and CDR2 as SVGAGI. DNA of the CDR3: TGTGCCAGCATAGGGGACGCACCCTACGAGCAGTACTTC. This translates into CASIGDAPYEQYF.

This chain uses TRBV5-1 with TRBJ1-2, with D uncertain. Trimming removed 0 bases at V and 0 bases at J, with 6 bases between. This CDR3 has 14 amino acids. Germline V gives CDR1 SGHRS, CDR2 YFSETQ. CDR3: CASSLEASNYGYTF. CDR3 sequence (DNA): TGCGCCAGCAGCTTGGAGGCGTCTAACTATGGCTACACCTTC.

The gene calls are TRBV7-8 and TRBJ1-2; D gene ambiguous. Germline assignment: CDR1 SGHVS and CDR2 FQNEAQ. V dropped 5 bases and J dropped 7 bases, with 11 bases sitting between them. This CDR3 is built from 12 residues. CDR3 protein: CASSLRRIGYTF. As DNA, the CDR3 is TGTGCCAGCAGCCTGAGGAGAATTGGCTACACCTTC.

This chain connects TRBV6-5 to TRBJ2-7; the D is unclear. The CDR3 has 13 amino acids. Germline CDR1 reads MNHEY; CDR2 reads SVGAGI. Trimming left V 7 bases short and J 6 bases short, with 16 bases between. CDR3 sequence: CASTQGPWGEQYF. The CDR3 DNA sequence: TGTGCCAGCACCCAAGGGCCGTGGGGCGAGCAGTACTTC.

V gene TRBV7-9 combines with J gene TRBJ2-6; the D is unclear. Per germline, CDR1 SEHNR and CDR2 FQNEAQ (reference sequence). The CDR3 loop spans 15 amino acids. Trimming cost V 6 bases and J 0 bases, with 9 bases left between them. The CDR3 nucleotides read TGTGCCAGCAGTCTTATGAGCTCTGGGGCCAACGTCCTGACTTTC. Protein product: CASSLMSSGANVLTF.

This clone was recorded only once. CDR3 in DNA: TGTGCCACCAGCAGAGGGACTCGAGGAGAGACCCAGTACTTC. Translating gives CATSRGTRGETQYF. The genes are TRBV15 and TRBJ2-5; D might be TRBD2 (5 bases). Germline lookup yields CDR1 LNHNV and CDR2 YYDKDF (reference sequence). Trimming pared 1 base from V and 4 bases from J, leaving 10 bases between. The CDR3 spans 14 residues.